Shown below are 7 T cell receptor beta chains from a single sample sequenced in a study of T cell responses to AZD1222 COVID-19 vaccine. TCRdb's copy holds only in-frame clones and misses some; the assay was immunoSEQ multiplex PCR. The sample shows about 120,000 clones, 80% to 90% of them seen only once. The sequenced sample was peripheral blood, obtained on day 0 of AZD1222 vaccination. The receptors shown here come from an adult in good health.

CDR3 DNA: TGTGCCAGCAGTGGGAACGTGGGGGCCAGTTCCTACAATGAGCAGTTCTTC. Protein product: CASSGNVGASSYNEQFF. The rearrangement links TRBV6-1 to TRBJ2-1; D may be TRBD1 (6 bases). Germline assignment: CDR1 MNHNS and CDR2 SASEGT. The CDR3 covers 17 residues. Between the trimmed V and J ends, which lost 4 bases and 1 base, there was a span of 17 bases.

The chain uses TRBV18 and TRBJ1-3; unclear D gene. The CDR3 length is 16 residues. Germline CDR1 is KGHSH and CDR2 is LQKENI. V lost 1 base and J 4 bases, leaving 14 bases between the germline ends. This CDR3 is CASSPQNRGFGNTIYF. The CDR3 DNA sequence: TGTGCCAGCTCACCACAAAACCGGGGATTCGGAAACACCATATATTTT.

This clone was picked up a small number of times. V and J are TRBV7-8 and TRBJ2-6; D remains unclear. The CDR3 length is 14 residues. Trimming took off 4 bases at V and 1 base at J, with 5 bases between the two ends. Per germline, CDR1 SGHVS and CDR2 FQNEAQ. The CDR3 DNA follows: TGTGCCAGCAGCTCACAGTCTGGGGCCAACGTCCTGACTTTC. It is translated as CASSSQSGANVLTF.

The CDR3 loop is CASSLGFEETEAFF. DNA of the CDR3: TGCGCCAGCAGCTTGGGCTTCGAGGAGACTGAAGCTTTCTTT. The chain carries TRBV5-1 and TRBJ1-1, with D hard to call. V lost 0 bases and J lost 5, with 11 bases in between. This CDR3 contains 14 residues. Germline values: CDR1 SGHRS, CDR2 YFSETQ.

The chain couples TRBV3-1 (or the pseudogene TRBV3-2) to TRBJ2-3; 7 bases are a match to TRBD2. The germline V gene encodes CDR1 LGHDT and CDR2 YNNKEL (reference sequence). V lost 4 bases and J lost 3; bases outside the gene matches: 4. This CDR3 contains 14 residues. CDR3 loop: CASSPAGETDTQYF. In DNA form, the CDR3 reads TGTGCCAGCAGCCCCGCGGGAGAGACAGATACGCAGTATTTT.

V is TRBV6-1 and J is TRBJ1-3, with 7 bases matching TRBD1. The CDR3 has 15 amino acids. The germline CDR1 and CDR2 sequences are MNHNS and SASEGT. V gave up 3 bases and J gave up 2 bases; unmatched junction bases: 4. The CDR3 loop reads CASSDFGTAGNTIYF. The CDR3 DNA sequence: TGTGCCAGCAGTGATTTCGGGACAGCTGGAAACACCATATATTTT.

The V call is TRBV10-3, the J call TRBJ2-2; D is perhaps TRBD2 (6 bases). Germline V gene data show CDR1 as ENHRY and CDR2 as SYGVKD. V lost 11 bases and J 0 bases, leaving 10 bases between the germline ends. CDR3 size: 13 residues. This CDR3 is CAGGDTNTGELFF. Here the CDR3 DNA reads TGTGCCGGAGGGGATACGAACACCGGGGAGCTGTTTTTT.